This T cell receptor (beta chain) was recorded in a study of cytomegalovirus exposure and HLA in healthy donors. The study's findings and limits: Later analysis showed TCR association rates varying by HLA locus, highest for DRB1 and lowest for HLA-C. As a later analysis showed, several of the most significant clusters appeared to be linked to common viral pathogens. TCR beta chain V- and J-gene trimming was linked, in a later analysis, to a missense variant in DCLRE1C.

Primers: 60 Vbeta forward and 13 Jbeta reverse. Clones were sequenced by immunoSEQ multiplex PCR, and TCRdb holds only the in-frame ones, with some missing. The sample has tens of thousands of clones, and its top ten clones hold 12%. The CDR3 covers 15 residues. The junction had 7 bases not matched to a gene; V was cut back by 3 bases and J by 5 bases. Germline CDR1 reads SGHKS; CDR2 reads YYEKEE (reference sequence). For this clone: Its target is not known.

The chain employs TRBV5-5 and TRBJ2-5; 10 bases agree with TRBD1. This TCR came from a woman in her twenties or thirties in good health and CMV-seropositive. The sequenced material came from PBMCs. CDR3 DNA sequence: TGTGCCAGCAGCTCGGGGACAGGGGTAGGGGAGACCCAGTACTTC. This gives the protein CASSSGTGVGETQYF.